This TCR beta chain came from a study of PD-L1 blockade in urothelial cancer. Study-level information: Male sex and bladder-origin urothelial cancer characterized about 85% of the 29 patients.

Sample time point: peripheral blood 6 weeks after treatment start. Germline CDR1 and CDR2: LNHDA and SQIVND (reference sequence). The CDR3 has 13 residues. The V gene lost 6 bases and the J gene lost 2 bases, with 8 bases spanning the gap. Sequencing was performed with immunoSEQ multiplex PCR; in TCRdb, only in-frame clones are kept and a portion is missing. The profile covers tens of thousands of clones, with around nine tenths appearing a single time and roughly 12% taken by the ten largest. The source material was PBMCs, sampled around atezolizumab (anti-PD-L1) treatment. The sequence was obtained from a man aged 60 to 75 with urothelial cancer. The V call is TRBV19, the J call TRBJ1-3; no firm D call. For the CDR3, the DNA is TGTGCCAGTAGATGGGCCACTGGAAACACCATATATTTT. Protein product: CASRWATGNTIYF.